Following are 15 T cell receptor beta chains from one sample sequenced in a study of CD8+ T cells in alopecia areata. cDNA serving as the sequencing template came from extracted, reverse transcribed RNA. The method was immunoSEQ multiplex PCR; TCRdb's version includes in-frame clones alone and lacks a portion of them. The table lists 120,000 to 150,000 clones, 40% to 50% of them singletons, with about 6.3% in the top ten. The material sequenced was CD4+ T cells sorted from blood. The receptor source for this set is a human donor with alopecia areata.

The genes are TRBV19 and TRBJ2-3, with D unresolved. Per the germline V gene, CDR1 is LNHDA and CDR2 is SQIVND (reference sequence). V lost 5 bases and J lost 7, with 7 bases in between. The CDR3 has 11 residues. CDR3 in amino acids: CASSALNTQYF. CDR3 coding DNA: TGTGCCAGTAGTGCCCTTAATACGCAGTATTTT. Supplemented by reference TRBV19 and TRBJ2-3, the full variable domain reads DGGITQSPKYLFRKEGQNVTLSCEQNLNHDAMYWYRQDPGQGLRLIYYSQIVNDFQKGDIAEGYSVSREKKESFPLTVTSAQKNPTAFYLCASSALNTQYFGPGTRLTVL.

The chain carries TRBV7-9 and TRBJ2-5; the D call may be TRBD1 or TRBD2 (5 bases each). The germline V gene has CDR1 SEHNR and CDR2 FQNEAQ (reference sequence). The V gene lost 3 bases and the J gene lost 1 base, with 12 bases spanning the gap. The CDR3 runs to 15 residues. The CDR3 loop is CASSFDFGTQETQYF. The DNA of the CDR3 is TGTGCCAGCAGCTTTGATTTTGGGACCCAAGAGACCCAGTACTTC.

The CDR3 DNA reads TGTGCCAGCAGCCAATCCCGGCGTCTAGCGGGAGCAGATACGCAGTATTTT. It yields the protein CASSQSRRLAGADTQYF. J is TRBJ2-3 and V is TRBV14; TRBD2 agrees at 10 bases. The CDR3 is 17 amino acids. V was pared by 2 bases and J by 4 bases, with 9 bases of the junction left unmatched. The germline V gene encodes CDR1 SGHDN and CDR2 FVKESK. The whole variable domain, filled in from reference TRBV14 and TRBJ2-3, reads EAGVTQFPSHSVIEKGQTVTLRCDPISGHDNLYWYRRVMGKEIKFLLHFVKESKQDESGMPNNRFLAERTGGTYSTLKVQPAELEDSGVYFCASSQSRRLAGADTQYFGPGTRLTVL.

J is TRBJ1-5 and V is TRBV4-1; possible D gene TRBD1, 5 bases. Germline V CDR1 and CDR2: MGHRA, YSYEKL. Trimming removed 0 bases at V and 2 bases at J, with 11 bases between. CDR3 size: 16 residues. CDR3 amino acids: CASSQDIGVGNQPQHF. Here the CDR3 DNA reads TGCGCCAGCAGCCAAGATATAGGGGTTGGCAATCAGCCCCAGCATTTT.

This chain connects TRBV19 to TRBJ2-1; D may be TRBD2 (8 bases). Germline V CDR1 and CDR2: LNHDA, SQIVND (reference sequence). The V end was cut by 7 bases, the J end by 2 bases, with 15 bases between. This CDR3 comprises 15 residues. As DNA, the CDR3 is TGTGCCAGTAACAGGGGACTAGTACCCTACAATGAGCAGTTCTTC. As protein: CASNRGLVPYNEQFF.

This chain links TRBV4-1 with TRBJ2-6; D may correspond to TRBD1 or TRBD2 (5 bases each). V was shortened by 0 bases and J by 2 bases, with 14 bases between the two germline ends. The CDR3 has 18 residues. CDR1 MGHRA and CDR2 YSYEKL come from the germline V gene. The CDR3 spells CASSQERVGVAGANVLTF. CDR3 DNA: TGCGCCAGCAGCCAAGAGCGGGTGGGGGTCGCTGGGGCCAACGTCCTGACTTTC.

For this clone: At the DNA level, this CDR3 is encoded by other sequences in the same sample as well. The J gene is TRBJ1-1, the V gene TRBV5-1; 7 nucleotides line up with TRBD1. The CDR3 sequence is 14 residues long. Germline lookup yields CDR1 SGHRS and CDR2 YFSETQ. Losses at the gene ends were 4 bases for V and 4 bases for J; bases not matched to a gene: 7. The DNA of the CDR3 is TGCGCCAGCAGCCTCAACAGGGGTTTCACTGAAGCTTTCTTT. Protein product: CASSLNRGFTEAFF.

The chain is built from TRBV7-9 and TRBJ1-1, with 7 nucleotides matching TRBD1. CDR1 is SEHNR and CDR2 is FQNEAQ in the germline V gene (reference sequence). The CDR3 has 13 residues. With 6 bases clipped from V and 3 bases from J, the junction kept 4 bases outside the gene matches. The CDR3 is CASSITGDTEAFF. The CDR3 nucleotides are TGTGCCAGCAGTATAACAGGGGACACTGAAGCTTTCTTT.

The chain has TRBV27 and TRBJ1-1; TRBD1 agrees at 7 bases. Germline CDR1 and CDR2: MNHEY and SMNVEV (reference sequence). The CDR3 is 17 amino acids. The J segment lost 6 bases and the V segment lost 0 bases, leaving 13 bases of the junction unmatched. CDR3 nucleotides: TGTGCCAGCAGTTTATCGCCATCCTTAACAGGGGTGGCTGAAGCTTTCTTT. Protein product: CASSLSPSLTGVAEAFF.

This clone was recorded a few times. This chain joins TRBV29-1 and TRBJ2-2; the D call may be TRBD1 or TRBD2 (5 bases each). CDR3 size: 14 residues. CDR1 and CDR2 (germline): SQVTM, ANQGSEA. Trimming removed 4 bases from V and 0 bases from J, with 9 bases in between. The CDR3 DNA follows: TGCAGCGTTGTGGGGACGGCGAACACCGGGGAGCTGTTTTTT. Amino acid sequence: CSVVGTANTGELFF.

CDR3 sequence: CSVVVHPVVARQKDYEQYF. The CDR3 DNA follows: TGCAGCGTTGTAGTCCATCCCGTTGTTGCGAGACAGAAAGACTACGAGCAGTACTTC. The rearrangement links TRBV29-1 to TRBJ2-7, with TRBD1 as a possible D gene (5 bases). The ends were cut back, 4 bases at V and 3 bases at J, with 31 bases in the middle. Germline V gene data show CDR1 as SQVTM and CDR2 as ANQGSEA. The CDR3 totals 19 residues.

The chain carries TRBV7-3 and TRBJ2-7; 9 positions agree with TRBD2. This CDR3 has 13 residues. Germline assignment: CDR1 SGHTA and CDR2 FQGTGA. V lost 2 bases and J lost 10; bases outside the gene matches: 6. DNA of the CDR3: TGTGCCAGCAGCTTAGCGACTAGCGGCTTACAGTACTTC. It is translated as CASSLATSGLQYF.

The chain is built from TRBV30 and TRBJ2-1, with TRBD2 matching 8 bases. Germline assignment: CDR1 GTSNPN and CDR2 SVGIG (reference sequence). The V and J ends lost 1 base and 4 bases, in that order; junction bases with no gene match: 18. The CDR3 covers 19 residues. CDR3 amino acids: CAWSDRRQTTSGTYNEQFF. The CDR3 DNA reads TGTGCCTGGAGTGATCGGAGACAGACAACTAGCGGAACTTACAATGAGCAGTTCTTC.

The chain couples TRBV5-1 to TRBJ2-7; 8 nucleotides match TRBD2. V lost 0 bases and J lost 4; bases outside the gene matches: 6. Per the germline V gene, CDR1 is SGHRS and CDR2 is YFSETQ. This CDR3 is built from 15 residues. DNA of the CDR3: TGCGCCAGCAGCTTGGTCGGTAGCGGGATGTACGAGCAGTACTTC. This translates into CASSLVGSGMYEQYF.

This chain uses TRBV10-2 with TRBJ1-5, with 11 bases aligning to TRBD1. Germline CDR1 reads WSHSY; CDR2 reads SAAADI. V was clipped by 3 bases and J by 6 bases; unmatched bases: 7. The CDR3 has 16 amino acids. The CDR3: CASSDSGQGASQPQHF. CDR3 nucleotides: TGCGCCAGCAGTGACTCCGGACAGGGGGCAAGTCAGCCCCAGCATTTT.